This entry lists 26 T cell receptor beta chains sequenced from one sample in a study of graft-versus-host responses after intestinal transplantation. Using immunoSEQ multiplex PCR, the repertoire was profiled, and TCRdb retains in-frame clones only, with some absent. This sample yields approximately 110,000 clones, of which just over 90% are seen a single time; roughly 0.24% belongs to the top ten. No antigens are known for them. This specimen consisted of unstimulated CD4+ T cells sorted from spleen or lymph node cells, obtained before transplant. The receptors were gathered from a human donor who was the organ donor for an intestinal transplant.

This chain links TRBV1 with TRBJ1-5. TRBV1 counts as a pseudogene. This CDR3 is 12 amino acids long. DNA of the CDR3: TGCACCAGCAACCACCAAAAGCGGCCCCAGCATTTT. This sequence encodes CTSNHQKRPQHF.

The rearrangement uses TRBV19 and TRBJ2-1, with 10 bases fitting TRBD2. Per the germline V gene, CDR1 is LNHDA and CDR2 is SQIVND (reference sequence). J lost 3 bases, V lost 0 bases, and 5 bases had no gene match. This CDR3 has 17 residues. This CDR3 reads CASSIDVLAGLYNEQFF. CDR3 bases: TGTGCCAGTAGTATAGACGTACTAGCGGGGCTCTACAATGAGCAGTTCTTC.

The J gene is TRBJ2-3, the V gene TRBV7-9; 9 bases agree with TRBD2. V shed 5 bases, J shed 3 bases, and the junction held 9 bases outside the gene matches. The CDR3 loop spans 16 amino acids. CDR1 and CDR2 (germline): SEHNR, FQNEAQ (reference sequence). CDR3 bases: TGTGCCAGCAGCCATCTACTAGCGGGCGGGACAGATACGCAGTATTTT. Protein sequence: CASSHLLAGGTDTQYF.

The V and J genes are TRBV19 and TRBJ1-2; 7 positions agree with TRBD1. Germline CDR1 LNHDA, CDR2 SQIVND (reference sequence). V shed 0 bases, J shed 2 bases, and the junction held 3 bases outside the gene matches. This CDR3 is 15 amino acids long. The CDR3 sequence is CASSIETGINYGYTF. The CDR3, as DNA: TGTGCCAGTAGTATAGAGACAGGGATCAACTATGGCTACACCTTC.

The chain is built from TRBV5-1 and TRBJ2-2; 13 bases are a match to TRBD2. V was clipped by 4 bases and J by 7 bases; unmatched bases: 7. This CDR3 is built from 16 residues. CDR1 and CDR2 (germline): SGHRS, YFSETQ. The CDR3 loop is CASSPGTSGTDGELFF. The CDR3 region has the DNA TGCGCCAGCAGCCCTGGGACTAGCGGGACCGACGGGGAGCTGTTTTTT.

This clone was picked up one time. This chain connects TRBV9 to TRBJ2-1; 10 nucleotides agree with TRBD2. The CDR3 extends over 16 amino acids. V shed 0 bases and J 7 bases; nucleotides not matched to a gene: 7. Germline CDR1 SGDLS, CDR2 YYNGEE. CDR3 DNA sequence: TGTGCCAGCAGCGTAGGGGGGAGCGGGAGGGTAAATGAGCAGTTCTTC. It codes for CASSVGGSGRVNEQFF.

This chain uses TRBV18 with TRBJ2-7, with D perhaps matching TRBD2 (6 bases). The V end lost 2 bases, the J end lost 6 bases, and 14 bases lay between the germline ends. From germline, CDR1 is KGHSH and CDR2 LQKENI. This CDR3 has 14 residues. This CDR3 reads CASSPSAASAEQYF. In nucleotides, the CDR3 is TGTGCCAGCTCACCAAGCGCGGCTAGCGCCGAGCAGTACTTC.

The chain links TRBV29-1 to TRBJ1-3, with unresolved D. The CDR3 extends over 13 amino acids. V was shortened by 7 bases and J by 1 base, with 11 bases between the two germline ends. CDR1 is SQVTM and CDR2 is ANQGSEA in the germline V gene. The CDR3 loop is CSAAASSGNTIYF. The DNA of the CDR3 is TGCAGCGCCGCCGCGAGTTCTGGAAACACCATATATTTT.

J is TRBJ1-4 and V is TRBV6-5, with unresolved D. Germline V gene lookup returns CDR1 MNHEY and CDR2 SVGAGI. The CDR3 totals 11 residues. Trimming cost V 6 bases and J 10 bases, with 9 bases left between them. The chain's CDR3 is CASSNRGKLFF. The CDR3 nucleotides read TGTGCCAGCAGCAACCGGGGAAAACTGTTTTTT.

V usage is TRBV4-2 and J usage is TRBJ2-7; D is unresolved. The CDR3 covers 15 residues. The germline V gene encodes CDR1 LGHNA and CDR2 YNFKEQ. Trimming pared 0 bases from V and 0 bases from J, leaving 9 bases between. CDR3 sequence: CASSQDMGSSYEQYF. The CDR3 DNA reads TGTGCCAGCAGCCAAGATATGGGAAGCTCCTACGAGCAGTACTTC.

This clone was detected once. This chain links TRBV4-1 with TRBJ2-1; D is perhaps TRBD1 (6 bases). The CDR3 extends over 15 amino acids. The V end was cut by 0 bases, the J end by 10 bases, with 16 bases between. Germline values: CDR1 MGHRA, CDR2 YSYEKL. The CDR3 nucleotides are TGCGCCAGCAGCCAAGAGGCAGGGGCGCAAAAGGAGCAGTTCTTC. Its protein product is CASSQEAGAQKEQFF.

The gene calls are TRBV25-1 and TRBJ1-2; D might be TRBD1 (5 bases). Germline V gene lookup returns CDR1 MGHDK and CDR2 SYGVNS. V was cut by 8 bases and J by 9 bases, with 13 bases left in between. The CDR3 is 11 amino acids. CDR3 sequence: CASRYRIRYTF. Here the CDR3 DNA reads TGTGCCAGCCGCTACAGGATTCGCTACACCTTC.

V is TRBV6-5 and J is TRBJ1-2; D is possibly TRBD1 (5 bases). Germline V CDR1 and CDR2: MNHEY, SVGAGI. The germline V and J ends were trimmed by 5 bases and 5 bases, with 12 bases remaining between them. CDR3 size: 13 residues. Written as DNA, the CDR3 is TGTGCCAGCAGTCAGACAGAACGATATGGCTACACCTTC. Encoded protein: CASSQTERYGYTF.

V gene TRBV7-2 combines with J gene TRBJ2-1; 8 nucleotides agree with TRBD2. In germline, CDR1 is SGHTA, CDR2 FQGNSA. Trimming cost V 2 bases and J 7 bases; bases outside gene matches: 10. The CDR3 is 16 amino acids. DNA of the CDR3: TGTGCCAGCAGCTTATGGGAGCGGGAGCCCTGGAATGAGCAGTTCTTC. This sequence encodes CASSLWEREPWNEQFF.

The chain links TRBV28 to TRBJ2-1; 7 bases line up with TRBD1. The CDR3 is 17 residues long. J was trimmed by 1 base and V by 6 bases; bases with no gene match: 12. CDR1 and CDR2 from the germline V gene are MDHEN and SYDVKM. This CDR3 reads CASSLGTSGGSYNEQFF. In nucleotides, the CDR3 is TGTGCCAGCAGCTTGGGGACCTCAGGGGGTTCCTACAATGAGCAGTTCTTC. Full variable domain (rest looked up from reference TRBV28 and TRBJ2-1): DVKVTQSSRYLVKRTGEKVFLECVQDMDHENMFWYRQDPGLGLRLIYFSYDVKMKEKGDIPEGYSVSREKKERFSLILESASTNQTSMYLCASSLGTSGGSYNEQFFGPGTRLTVL.

The chain is built from TRBV6-1 and TRBJ2-7; 7 bases line up with TRBD1. The CDR3 consists of 14 residues. The ends lost 6 bases at V and 1 base at J; junction bases unmatched: 6. Germline assignment: CDR1 MNHNS and CDR2 SASEGT. CDR3 loop: CASRFPGQSYEQYF. The CDR3 DNA follows: TGTGCCAGCAGGTTTCCGGGACAGTCCTACGAGCAGTACTTC.

V usage is TRBV20-1 and J usage is TRBJ1-1; no clear D. There are 10 residues in the CDR3. CDR1 is DFQATT, CDR2 SNEGSKA, per germline (reference sequence). The V end was cut by 5 bases, the J end by 10 bases, with 11 bases between. The CDR3 DNA follows: TGCAGTGCTCGGACGGTGCGAGCTTTCTTT. Translation: CSARTVRAFF.

The chain uses TRBV4-2 and TRBJ1-1, with a weak D call TRBD1 (6 bases). The CDR3 length is 18 residues. The germline CDR1 and CDR2 sequences are LGHNA and YNFKEQ. The V gene lost 1 base and the J gene lost 1 base, with 19 bases spanning the gap. The CDR3 coding sequence is TGTGCCAGCAGCCAAGGACCTCCCCACAGGGTGAGGAACACTGAAGCTTTCTTT. It is translated as CASSQGPPHRVRNTEAFF.

This clone came up a few times. The chain's CDR3 is CASSLENQPQHF. The CDR3, as DNA: TGTGCCAGCAGCTTAGAGAATCAGCCCCAGCATTTT. This chain connects TRBV7-9 to TRBJ1-5, with D unresolved. The CDR3 consists of 12 residues. V lost 1 base and J lost 4, with 2 bases in between. Germline CDR1 reads SEHNR; CDR2 reads FQNEAQ (reference sequence).

The chain links TRBV6-9 to TRBJ2-1; TRBD2 aligns across 10 bases. V dropped 3 bases and J dropped 6; count of bases not matched to a gene: 2. CDR1 and CDR2 (germline): MNHGY, SVAAGI. The CDR3 is 14 amino acids. CDR3 loop: CASSYLAGANEQFF. The CDR3 bases are TGTGCCAGCAGTTACCTAGCGGGAGCCAATGAGCAGTTCTTC.

The rearrangement joins TRBV5-4 to TRBJ1-1, with TRBD1 matching over 8 bases. Per germline, CDR1 SGHNT and CDR2 YYREEE (reference sequence). The CDR3 extends over 15 amino acids. V shed 5 bases, J shed 0 bases, and the junction held 6 bases outside the gene matches. CDR3 sequence reads: CASRVRQGMNTEAFF. CDR3 nucleotide sequence: TGTGCCAGCAGAGTGAGACAGGGGATGAACACTGAAGCTTTCTTT.

The V gene is TRBV20-1, the J gene TRBJ1-4; no reliable D call. Germline CDR1 and CDR2: DFQATT and SNEGSKA (reference sequence). The CDR3 extends over 11 amino acids. The V gene lost 6 bases and the J gene lost 10 bases, with 12 bases spanning the gap. The CDR3 sequence is CSAARTGKLFF. The DNA for the CDR3 is TGCAGTGCCGCCCGGACCGGAAAACTGTTTTTT.

J is TRBJ2-7 and V is TRBV6-1; D gene uncertain. Between the trimmed V and J ends, which lost 8 bases and 4 bases, there was a span of 9 bases. There are 11 residues in the CDR3. Germline V gene data show CDR1 as MNHNS and CDR2 as SASEGT. This chain's CDR3 is CASGVRYEQYF. The CDR3 nucleotides read TGTGCCAGCGGGGTTAGGTACGAGCAGTACTTC.

The CDR3 region has the DNA TGTGCCAGCAGCGTAGATCCGGGCTCTGGGGCCAACGTCCTGACTTTC. Translating it yields CASSVDPGSGANVLTF. This chain connects TRBV9 to TRBJ2-6; D is undetermined. Trimming took 0 bases from V and 0 from J, leaving 7 bases between them. Germline V gene lookup returns CDR1 SGDLS and CDR2 YYNGEE. This CDR3 region has 16 residues.

The V and J genes are TRBV15 and TRBJ2-7; TRBD1 aligns across 8 bases. This CDR3 spans 13 amino acids. Germline CDR1 is LNHNV and CDR2 is YYDKDF (reference sequence). Unmatched junction bases numbered 7, after V lost 1 base and J lost 11 bases. CDR3 nucleotides: TGTGCCACCAGCAGAGTACCGGGACAGGCTGAGTACTTC. Its protein is CATSRVPGQAEYF.

The gene calls are TRBV19 and TRBJ1-5; no clear D. The CDR3 is made up of 14 amino acids. Germline CDR1 LNHDA, CDR2 SQIVND (reference sequence). V lost 2 bases to trimming and J lost 5 bases, with 10 bases between them. CDR3 in DNA: TGTGCCAGTAGTATAAAAGCAACAGATCAGCCCCAGCATTTT. Protein: CASSIKATDQPQHF.